This TCR beta chain was observed in a study of monozygotic twins with inflammatory bowel disease. Each donor had approximately 2.5 ml of blood drawn. As for this clonotype: The antigen is not known.

Germline V CDR1 and CDR2: SGDLS, YYNGEE. The CDR3 totals 16 residues. Each of the TCR libraries took 3500 ng of total RNA. Reprocessing the 5' RACE reads, TCRdb reports a single entry for every CDR3 protein and omits DNA. The clone table shows about 380,000 distinct CDR3 sequences, with the ten largest holding 2.5% to 3%. Notes on the study in general: Limited power may explain why concordant and discordant twins showed no difference in repertoire similarity.

The source is a human donor with ulcerative colitis or Crohn's disease, or a healthy co-twin of an affected twin (not recorded which). The chain has TRBV9 and TRBJ2-7; TCRdb's D call of TRBD2 is untestable without DNA. Material for sequencing was blood. CDR3 residues: CASSEGGTVRPYEQYF.